The 5 T cell receptor beta chains below come from one sample, sequenced in a study of T cell clusters in autoimmune cytopenias. TRB was amplified by touch-down multiplex PCR, primer pools A and B combined. Using the multiplex PCR reads, TCRdb records one entry per CDR3 protein without DNA. With 2,200 or so distinct CDR3 sequences in the sample, the ten largest clones hold around 75%. TRB was amplified from 250 ng of peripheral blood genomic DNA per sample. The source material was peripheral blood. These receptors were collected from a human donor with an autoimmune cytopenia or autoimmune hepatitis (not recorded which).

The chain is built from TRBV27 and TRBJ2-3. The CDR3 has 15 amino acids. CDR1 is MNHEY and CDR2 is SMNVEV in the germline V gene (reference sequence). The CDR3 loop is CASSGQLGFTDTQYF.

This clonotype is identified as medium-sized from frequency. The chain combines TRBV6-6 with TRBJ1-3; the TRBD1 assignment by TCRdb is unverifiable without DNA. This CDR3 is built from 14 residues. Germline V CDR1 and CDR2: MNHNY, SVGAGI (reference sequence). CDR3 sequence: CASSPGTGRNTIYF.

The chain combines TRBV20-1 with TRBJ2-1; lacking DNA, the TRBD2 call made by TCRdb goes unchecked. The CDR3 spans 18 residues. The germline V gene has CDR1 DFQATT and CDR2 SNEGSKA (reference sequence). CDR3: CSARPRLAGGRSYNEQFF.

Judged by frequency, this clonotype is medium-sized. The gene calls are TRBV29-1 and TRBJ2-3; without DNA, the TCRdb call of TRBD1 cannot be checked. The CDR3 extends over 14 amino acids. Germline CDR1 is SQVTM and CDR2 is ANQGSEA. The CDR3 sequence: CSVEEDRLTDTQYF.

V gene TRBV20-1 combines with J gene TRBJ2-3; TCRdb indicates TRBD1, and absent DNA this call remains unverified. The CDR3 runs 15 residues. Germline-derived CDR1 and CDR2 are DFQATT and SNEGSKA (reference sequence). The chain's CDR3 is CSARDLGELTDTQYF.